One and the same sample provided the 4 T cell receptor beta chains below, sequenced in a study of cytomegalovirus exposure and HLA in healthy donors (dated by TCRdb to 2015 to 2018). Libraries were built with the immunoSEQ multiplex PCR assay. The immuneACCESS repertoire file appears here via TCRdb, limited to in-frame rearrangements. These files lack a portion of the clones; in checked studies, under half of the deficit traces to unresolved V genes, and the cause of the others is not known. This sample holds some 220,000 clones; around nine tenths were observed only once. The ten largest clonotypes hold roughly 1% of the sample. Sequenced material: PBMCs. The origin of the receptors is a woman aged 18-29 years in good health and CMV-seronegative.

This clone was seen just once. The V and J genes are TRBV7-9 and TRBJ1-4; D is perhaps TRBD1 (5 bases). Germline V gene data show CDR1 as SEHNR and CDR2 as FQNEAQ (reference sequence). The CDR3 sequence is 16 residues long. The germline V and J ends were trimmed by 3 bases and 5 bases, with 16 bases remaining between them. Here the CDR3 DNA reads TGTGCCAGCAGCTTGACCCCTAAGGGGATGAATGAAAAACTGTTTTTT. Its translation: CASSLTPKGMNEKLFF.

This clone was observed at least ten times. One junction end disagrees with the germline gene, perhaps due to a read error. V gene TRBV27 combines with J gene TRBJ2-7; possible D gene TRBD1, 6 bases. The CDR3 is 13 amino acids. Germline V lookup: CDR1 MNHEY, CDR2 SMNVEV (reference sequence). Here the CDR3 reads CASSRLTGTPMDF. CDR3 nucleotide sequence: TGTGCCAGCAGTCGACTGACCGGGACACCCATGGACTTC.

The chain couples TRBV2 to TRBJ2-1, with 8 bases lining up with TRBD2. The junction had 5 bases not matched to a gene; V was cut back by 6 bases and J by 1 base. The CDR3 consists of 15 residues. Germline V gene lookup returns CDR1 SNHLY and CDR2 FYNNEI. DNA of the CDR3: TGTGCCAGCAGGTCTACTAGCGGTTCCTACAATGAGCAGTTCTTC. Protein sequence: CASRSTSGSYNEQFF.

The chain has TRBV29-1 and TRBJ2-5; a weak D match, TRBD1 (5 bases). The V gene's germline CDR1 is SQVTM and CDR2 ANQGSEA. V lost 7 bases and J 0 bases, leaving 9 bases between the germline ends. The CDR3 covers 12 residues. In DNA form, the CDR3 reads TGCAGCGGAGGACACCACCAAGAGACCCAGTACTTC. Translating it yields CSGGHHQETQYF.